This T cell receptor (beta chain) was found in a study of response to subunit inactivated influenza vaccine. Study conclusions and caveats: Each seasonal flu vaccination may recruit only limited new T cells, authors suggested.

TCRdb processed the RT-PCR reads anew with MiXCR; each CDR3 protein has one entry. The table records 500,000 to 600,000 distinct CDR3 sequences, more than 15% of them present only once. Germline trimming cut 4 bases from V and 0 bases from J; bases unmatched to any gene: 7. This CDR3 comprises 16 residues. The germline CDR1 and CDR2 sequences are DFQATT and SNEGSKA (reference sequence). This clonotype was detected a few times. Its antigen is currently unknown. V gene TRBV20-1 combines with J gene TRBJ2-1; 9 nucleotides agree with TRBD2. The sample in question was CD4+ T cells sorted from PBMCs, obtained less than 30 months after vaccination. The clonotype was recovered from a man in his fifties or sixties who received an inactivated influenza vaccine. DNA for the CDR3: TGCAGTGCTATCCTGACTAGCGGTAGCTCCTACAATGAGCAGTTCTTC. Translated, it gives CSAILTSGSSYNEQFF.